The T cell receptor beta chain under discussion was sequenced for a study of blood T cell repertoires in COVID-19. Study details: Sites across the United States, Italy and Spain contributed samples from acute and convalescent COVID-19.

This CDR3 has 12 amino acids. CDR1 and CDR2 (germline): SEHNR, FQNEAQ (reference sequence). V lost 5 bases, J lost 11 bases, and 15 bases lay in between. Original data processing: Using reference gene primer amplification, nucleated cell counts were estimated. Sequencing was performed with immunoSEQ multiplex PCR; in TCRdb, only in-frame clones are kept and a portion is missing. The V and J calls and the clone size are those of that table, but D and trimming were determined from the DNA. The table shows a few hundred thousand clones, with about 90% occurring only once. Individuals drawn from around 25 US areas were roughly 18 to 95 years old. The study assigned cohorts using participant-reported clinical history.

Sequencing was done on a sample of PBMCs or T cells enriched from blood (not recorded which). V and J are TRBV7-9 and TRBJ1-2, with D hard to call. This clonotype was obtained from a woman in her 30s who had recovered from COVID-19. CDR3 protein: CASSPSGRTYTF. The DNA for the CDR3 is TGTGCCAGCAGCCCTAGCGGGCGCACGTACACCTTC.